These 28 T cell receptor beta chains came from one sample sequenced in a study of T cell changes during pregnancy in multiple sclerosis (dated by TCRdb to about 2019). Library preparation used the immunoSEQ multiplex PCR assay. TCRdb limited this immuneACCESS table to in-frame rearrangements with V and J called. A share of clones is missing; checked studies link under half to unresolved V genes, and the rest is unexplained. Recorded for this sample are roughly 48,000 clones; 85% to 95% of them occurred a single time. The top ten hold over 0.85% of the sample. Sequenced here: CD4+ T cells from peripheral blood mononuclear cells, sampled in the second trimester of pregnancy. The receptors here all came from a female donor in good health, enrolled as a control in a pregnancy study.

The V gene is TRBV6-1, the J gene TRBJ2-1; 7 nucleotides align to TRBD1. Germline CDR1 and CDR2: MNHNS and SASEGT. J gave up 9 bases and V 6 bases, and 11 bases lay outside the gene matches. This CDR3 region has 14 residues. This CDR3 reads CASRSQGSPREQFF. The CDR3 DNA reads as TGTGCCAGCAGATCACAGGGGAGCCCCCGTGAGCAGTTCTTC.

This chain uses TRBV5-1 with TRBJ1-4; 7 nucleotides line up with TRBD1. The CDR3 length is 14 residues. With 4 bases clipped from V and 3 bases from J, the junction kept 3 bases outside the gene matches. The germline V gene encodes CDR1 SGHRS and CDR2 YFSETQ. Here the CDR3 reads CASSRQGPNEKLFF. CDR3 in DNA: TGCGCCAGCAGCAGACAGGGCCCTAATGAAAAACTGTTTTTT.

The V gene is TRBV9, the J gene TRBJ2-1; D may be TRBD1 (6 bases). Germline CDR1 is SGDLS and CDR2 is YYNGEE. The CDR3 consists of 15 residues. V lost 3 bases to trimming and J lost 13 bases, with 23 bases between them. CDR3 amino acids: CASSANSRGQDSQFF. The DNA of the CDR3 is TGTGCCAGCAGCGCAAATTCCCGCGGCCAGGACAGCCAGTTCTTC.

The V and J genes are TRBV10-1 and TRBJ2-7, with D perhaps TRBD2 (6 bases). Trimming removed 6 bases at V and 2 bases at J, with 14 bases between. The CDR3 consists of 14 residues. Germline CDR1 reads WNHNN; CDR2 reads SYGVQD (reference sequence). In nucleotides, the CDR3 is TGCGCCAGCAGCCCTACGGAGGGCACCTACGAGCAGTACTTC. Protein: CASSPTEGTYEQYF.

This rearrangement joins TRBV5-1 to TRBJ1-1; 7 bases fit TRBD1. V shed 5 bases and J 10 bases; nucleotides not matched to a gene: 14. The CDR3 is 14 amino acids. Germline CDR1 is SGHRS and CDR2 is YFSETQ. CDR3 sequence: CASSWGQSNSGAFF. CDR3 sequence (DNA): TGCGCCAGCAGTTGGGGACAGAGTAACTCGGGAGCTTTCTTT. Full variable domain (outside the CDR3, taken from reference TRBV5-1 and TRBJ1-1): KAGVTQTPRYLIKTRGQQVTLSCSPISGHRSVSWYQQTPGQGLQFLFEYFSETQRNKGNFPGRFSGRQFSNSRSEMNVSTLELGDSALYLCASSWGQSNSGAFFGQGTRLTVV.

The chain combines TRBV9 with TRBJ2-1; 7 nucleotides line up with TRBD2. Germline lookup yields CDR1 SGDLS and CDR2 YYNGEE. The CDR3 contains 16 residues. V was clipped by 0 bases and J by 4 bases; unmatched bases: 7. DNA for the CDR3: TGTGCCAGCAGCGTAGGAAGCCTAGCGGTATACAATGAGCAGTTCTTC. Translated: CASSVGSLAVYNEQFF.

The count of this clone is one. The chain employs TRBV29-1 and TRBJ1-3, with unresolved D. The V gene lost 7 bases and the J gene lost 4 bases, with 14 bases spanning the gap. Germline V gene data show CDR1 as SQVTM and CDR2 as ANQGSEA. The CDR3 sequence is 13 residues long. CDR3 nucleotides: TGCAGCGCCACCCGGGGTCACGGAAACACCATATATTTT. Its protein is CSATRGHGNTIYF. The variable domain in full, completed from reference TRBV29-1 and TRBJ1-3, reads SAVISQKPSRDICQRGTSLTIQCQVDSQVTMMFWYRQQPGQSLTLIATANQGSEATYESGFVIDKFPISRPNLTFSTLTVSNMSPEDSSIYLCSATRGHGNTIYFGEGSWLTVV.

The rearrangement uses TRBV6-5 and TRBJ2-7; D perhaps matches TRBD2 (5 bases). Germline-derived CDR1 and CDR2 are MNHEY and SVGAGI. CDR3 length: 15 residues. V was trimmed by 0 bases and J by 3 bases, leaving 12 bases between them. CDR3 residues: CASSYSGLAGYEQYF. The CDR3 coding sequence is TGTGCCAGCAGTTACTCGGGCTTGGCGGGCTACGAGCAGTACTTC.

This clone was recorded once. The chain joins TRBV27 to TRBJ2-1; 11 nucleotides agree with TRBD2. Germline assignment: CDR1 MNHEY and CDR2 SMNVEV (reference sequence). The CDR3 extends over 15 amino acids. J lost 5 bases, V lost 5 bases, and 5 bases had no gene match. CDR3 region: CASSPRLAGNNEQFF. The CDR3 bases are TGTGCCAGCAGTCCCCGACTAGCGGGAAACAATGAGCAGTTCTTC.

V is TRBV4-2 and J is TRBJ2-3, with D possibly TRBD2 on 5 matching bases. V dropped 0 bases and J dropped 4 bases, with 14 bases sitting between them. From germline, CDR1 is LGHNA and CDR2 YNFKEQ. The CDR3 runs 16 residues. The CDR3 loop is CASSQERRGSADTQYF. CDR3 DNA: TGTGCCAGCAGCCAAGAGAGGAGAGGGAGTGCAGATACGCAGTATTTT.

This rearrangement joins TRBV6-1 to TRBJ1-3; D is perhaps TRBD1 (6 bases). The V gene lost 8 bases and the J gene lost 0 bases, with 8 bases spanning the gap. This CDR3 comprises 13 residues. Per germline, CDR1 MNHNS and CDR2 SASEGT. In DNA form, the CDR3 reads TGTGCCAGCGGACAGATCTCTGGAAACACCATATATTTT. This translates into CASGQISGNTIYF.

The rearrangement joins TRBV5-4 to TRBJ2-1; 10 nucleotides align to TRBD2. The CDR3 totals 15 residues. The germline CDR1 and CDR2 sequences are SGHNT and YYREEE (reference sequence). V gave up 2 bases and J gave up 4 bases; unmatched junction bases: 3. This CDR3 is CASSLPSGGYNEQFF. In DNA, the CDR3 is TGTGCCAGCAGCTTACCTAGCGGGGGTTACAATGAGCAGTTCTTC. The full variable domain, rest sourced from reference TRBV5-4 and TRBJ2-1, is ETGVTQSPTHLIKTRGQQVTLRCSSQSGHNTVSWYQQALGQGPQFIFQYYREEENGRGNFPPRFSGLQFPNYSSELNVNALELDDSALYLCASSLPSGGYNEQFFGPGTRLTVL.

This sequence joins TRBV10-2 and TRBJ2-5; 12 nucleotides agree with TRBD2. The V segment lost 0 bases and the J segment 5 bases; nucleotides outside the gene matches: 16. Germline V gives CDR1 WSHSY, CDR2 SAAADI. The CDR3 extends over 20 amino acids. CDR3 protein: CASSESTSGGARAGSETQYF. DNA for the CDR3: TGCGCCAGCAGTGAGTCGACTAGCGGGGGTGCTCGTGCGGGGTCGGAGACCCAGTACTTC.

The gene calls are TRBV5-1 and TRBJ2-5, with a tentative D call TRBD1 (5 bases). The J call is in doubt because the DNA end fits TRBJ2-7 better. The CDR3 length is 13 residues. The germline V gene has CDR1 SGHRS and CDR2 YFSETQ. Written as DNA, the CDR3 is TGCGCCAGCAGCTTGAGGGGTGCCCACGAGCAGTACTTC. This sequence encodes CASSLRGAHEQYF.

The V call is TRBV29-1, the J call TRBJ1-2; possible D gene TRBD1, 6 bases. CDR3 length equals 12 residues. The V gene's germline CDR1 is SQVTM and CDR2 ANQGSEA. Trimming removed 6 bases at V and 1 base at J, with 9 bases between. The CDR3 DNA follows: TGCAGCGTAGGGGGATTTAACTATGGCTACACCTTC. Its translation: CSVGGFNYGYTF.

The CDR3 region is CASTQRGLGAFF. CDR3 in DNA: TGTGCCAGTACCCAAAGGGGGCTCGGGGCTTTCTTT. The chain uses TRBV19 and TRBJ1-1, with 7 bases matching TRBD1. Germline lookup yields CDR1 LNHDA and CDR2 SQIVND (reference sequence). V lost 7 bases to trimming and J lost 11 bases; unmatched junction nucleotides: 10. The CDR3 is 12 residues long.

The chain employs TRBV7-9 and TRBJ2-1; the match to TRBD2 covers 16 bases. CDR1 and CDR2 from the germline V gene are SEHNR and FQNEAQ (reference sequence). The CDR3 has 17 residues. V lost 5 bases, J lost 8 bases, and 9 bases stayed unmatched. CDR3 coding DNA: TGTGCCAGCAGCCGGGGACCGGGGACTAGCGGGGGGGATGAGCAGTTCTTC. Translation: CASSRGPGTSGGDEQFF.

The rearrangement uses TRBV12-5 and TRBJ2-2; 10 positions agree with TRBD1. After removal of 6 bases from V and 4 bases from J, the junction contained 2 bases not matched to a gene. Germline assignment: CDR1 LGHNT and CDR2 FRNRAP. The CDR3 contains 14 residues. This CDR3 reads CASGRTGGTGELFF. CDR3 DNA: TGTGCTAGTGGGCGGACAGGGGGCACCGGGGAGCTGTTTTTT.

The V gene is TRBV2, the J gene TRBJ1-1; D remains ambiguous. Looked up from germline, CDR1 is SNHLY and CDR2 is FYNNEI. Deletions cut 5 bases from V and 0 bases from J, with 10 bases between. The CDR3 runs to 14 residues. The CDR3 spells CASSLTGMNTEAFF. CDR3 nucleotide sequence: TGTGCCAGCAGTCTCACGGGGATGAACACTGAAGCTTTCTTT.

V gene TRBV7-6 combines with J gene TRBJ2-1, with 11 bases aligning to TRBD2. The J segment lost 2 bases and the V segment lost 5 bases, leaving 8 bases of the junction unmatched. CDR1 is SGHVS and CDR2 is FNYEAQ in the germline V gene. The CDR3 extends over 17 amino acids. The CDR3 DNA reads TGTGCCAGCAGCCTGTCGACTAGCGGGGTCACCTACAATGAGCAGTTCTTC. It codes for CASSLSTSGVTYNEQFF.

In nucleotides, the CDR3 is TGTGCCAGCAGAGGAGGACTAGCGGGAGGAGAGACCCAGTACTTC. The encoded protein is CASRGGLAGGETQYF. The chain couples TRBV2 to TRBJ2-5, with 14 bases identical to TRBD2. V trimming: 6 bases; J trimming: 4 bases; junction bases outside the gene matches: 4. This CDR3 contains 15 residues. In germline, CDR1 is SNHLY, CDR2 FYNNEI.

The chain links TRBV19 to TRBJ1-5; D may be TRBD1 (6 bases). Deletions cut 4 bases from V and 2 bases from J, with 15 bases between. CDR3 length equals 16 residues. CDR1 is LNHDA and CDR2 is SQIVND in the germline V gene (reference sequence). The CDR3 protein is CASSNSGGRGNQPQHF. The CDR3 bases are TGTGCCAGTAGTAACTCGGGGGGCCGGGGCAATCAGCCCCAGCATTTT.

The chain has TRBV30 and TRBJ2-1; 14 positions agree with TRBD2. The CDR3 totals 13 residues. Trimming cost V 4 bases and J 12 bases; bases outside gene matches: 5. Germline V gene lookup returns CDR1 GTSNPN and CDR2 SVGIG (reference sequence). CDR3 protein: CAWTGLAGGVQFF. The CDR3 nucleotides read TGTGCCTGGACTGGACTAGCGGGAGGTGTGCAGTTCTTC.

J is TRBJ1-3 and V is TRBV7-9; D not resolved. V was clipped by 2 bases and J by 0 bases, with 8 bases between them. Germline CDR1 reads SEHNR; CDR2 reads FQNEAQ (reference sequence). The CDR3 has 15 amino acids. CDR3 sequence reads: CASSLSFLSGNTIYF. CDR3 sequence (DNA): TGTGCCAGCAGCTTATCGTTCCTCTCTGGAAACACCATATATTTT.

V gene TRBV5-5 combines with J gene TRBJ2-3; TRBD2 agrees at 12 bases. Trimming removed 3 bases from V and 4 bases from J; junction bases left unmatched: 3. Germline CDR1 and CDR2: SGHKS and YYEKEE (reference sequence). This CDR3 is 15 amino acids long. As DNA, the CDR3 is TGTGCCAGCAGCTCGACTAGCGGGAGACCAGATACGCAGTATTTT. Protein product: CASSSTSGRPDTQYF.

The J gene is TRBJ1-1, the V gene TRBV28, with a tentative D call TRBD1 (6 bases). The V end was cut by 9 bases, the J end by 0 bases, with 11 bases between. The V gene's germline CDR1 is MDHEN and CDR2 SYDVKM. The CDR3 runs 13 residues. DNA of the CDR3: TGTGCCAGTGGGAACAGGGTGAACACTGAAGCTTTCTTT. Translating gives CASGNRVNTEAFF.

This chain connects TRBV5-4 to TRBJ2-3; D gene unclear. Trimming took 4 bases from V and 4 from J, leaving 10 bases between them. This CDR3 comprises 13 residues. Germline V gives CDR1 SGHNT, CDR2 YYREEE (reference sequence). The CDR3: CASSAPGADTQYF. The CDR3 DNA follows: TGTGCCAGCAGCGCCCCAGGTGCAGATACGCAGTATTTT.

The chain is built from TRBV14 and TRBJ1-5, with D maybe TRBD1 (5 bases). CDR3 size: 15 residues. Germline V CDR1 and CDR2: SGHDN, FVKESK. V shed 4 bases and J shed 0 bases, with 10 bases lying between them. CDR3: CASSPWDSSNQPQHF. CDR3 sequence (DNA): TGTGCCAGCAGCCCATGGGACTCTAGCAATCAGCCCCAGCATTTT.